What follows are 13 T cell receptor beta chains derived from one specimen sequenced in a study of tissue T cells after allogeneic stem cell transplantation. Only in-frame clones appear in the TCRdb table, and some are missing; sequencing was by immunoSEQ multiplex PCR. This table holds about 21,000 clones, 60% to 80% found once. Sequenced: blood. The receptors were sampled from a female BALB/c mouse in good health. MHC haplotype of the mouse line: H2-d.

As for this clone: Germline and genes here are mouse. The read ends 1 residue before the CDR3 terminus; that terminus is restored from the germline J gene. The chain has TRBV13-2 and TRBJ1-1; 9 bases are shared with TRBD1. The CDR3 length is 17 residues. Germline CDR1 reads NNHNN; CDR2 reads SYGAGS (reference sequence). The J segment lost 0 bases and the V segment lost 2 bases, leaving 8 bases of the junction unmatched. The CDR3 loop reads CASGEVPGQGANTEVFF. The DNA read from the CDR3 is TGTGCCAGCGGTGAGGTCCCGGGACAGGGTGCAAACACAGAAGTCTTC.

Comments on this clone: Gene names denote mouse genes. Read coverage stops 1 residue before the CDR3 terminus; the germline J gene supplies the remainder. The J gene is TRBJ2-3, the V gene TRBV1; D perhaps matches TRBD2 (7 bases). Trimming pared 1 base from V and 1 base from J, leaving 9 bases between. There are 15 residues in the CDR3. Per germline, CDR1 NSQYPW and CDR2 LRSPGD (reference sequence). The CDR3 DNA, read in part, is TGCACCTGCAGTGCAGCCTGGGGGCGTGCAGAAACGCTGTAT. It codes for CTCSAAWGRAETLY. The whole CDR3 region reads CTCSAAWGRAETLYF.

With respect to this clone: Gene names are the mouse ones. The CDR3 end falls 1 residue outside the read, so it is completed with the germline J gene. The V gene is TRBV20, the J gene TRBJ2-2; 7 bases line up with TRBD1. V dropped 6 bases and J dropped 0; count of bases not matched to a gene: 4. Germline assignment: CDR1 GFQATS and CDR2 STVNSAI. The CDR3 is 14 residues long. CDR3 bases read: TGTGGTGCACAGGGGCCCTCAAACACCGGGCAGCTCTAC. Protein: CGAQGPSNTGQLY. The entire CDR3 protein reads CGAQGPSNTGQLYF.

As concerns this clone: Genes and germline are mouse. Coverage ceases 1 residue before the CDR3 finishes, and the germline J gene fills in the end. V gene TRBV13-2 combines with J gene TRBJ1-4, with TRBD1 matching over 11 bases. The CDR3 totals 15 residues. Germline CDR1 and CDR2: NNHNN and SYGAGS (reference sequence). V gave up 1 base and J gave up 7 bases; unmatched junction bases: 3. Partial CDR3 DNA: TGTGCCAGCGGTGATAGGGACAGGGGGACCGAAAGATTATTT. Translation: CASGDRDRGTERLF. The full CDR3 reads CASGDRDRGTERLFF.

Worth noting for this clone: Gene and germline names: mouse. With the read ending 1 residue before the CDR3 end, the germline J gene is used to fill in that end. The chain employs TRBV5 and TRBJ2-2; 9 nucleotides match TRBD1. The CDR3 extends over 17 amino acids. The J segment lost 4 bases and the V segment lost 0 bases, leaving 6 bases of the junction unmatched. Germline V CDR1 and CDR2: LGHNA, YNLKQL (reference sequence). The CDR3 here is CASSQDAQGASTGQLYF. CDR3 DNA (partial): TGTGCCAGCAGCCAAGATGCACAGGGGGCAAGCACCGGGCAGCTCTAC.

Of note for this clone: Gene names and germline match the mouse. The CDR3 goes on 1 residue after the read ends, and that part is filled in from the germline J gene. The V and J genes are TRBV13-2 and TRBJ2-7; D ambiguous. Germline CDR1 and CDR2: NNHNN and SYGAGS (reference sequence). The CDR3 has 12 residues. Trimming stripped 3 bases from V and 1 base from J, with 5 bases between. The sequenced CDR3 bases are TGTGCCAGCGGTGCACAATCCTATGAACAGTAC. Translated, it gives CASGAQSYEQY. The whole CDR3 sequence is CASGAQSYEQYF.

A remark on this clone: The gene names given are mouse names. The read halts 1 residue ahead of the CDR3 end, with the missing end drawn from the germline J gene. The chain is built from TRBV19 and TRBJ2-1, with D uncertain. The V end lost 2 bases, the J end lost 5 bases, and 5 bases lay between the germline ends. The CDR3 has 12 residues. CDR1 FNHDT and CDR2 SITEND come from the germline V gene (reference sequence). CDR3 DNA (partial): TGTGCCAGCAGTATCGGCAATGCTGAGCAGTTC. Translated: CASSIGNAEQF. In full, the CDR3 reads CASSIGNAEQFF.

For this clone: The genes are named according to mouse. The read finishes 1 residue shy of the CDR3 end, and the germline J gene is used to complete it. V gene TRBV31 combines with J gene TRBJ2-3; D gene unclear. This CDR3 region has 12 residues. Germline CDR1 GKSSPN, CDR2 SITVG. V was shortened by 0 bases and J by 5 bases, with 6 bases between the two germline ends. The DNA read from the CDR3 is TGTGCCTGGAGTCTAGTGGGAGAAACGCTGTAT. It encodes CAWSLVGETLY. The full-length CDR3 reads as CAWSLVGETLYF.

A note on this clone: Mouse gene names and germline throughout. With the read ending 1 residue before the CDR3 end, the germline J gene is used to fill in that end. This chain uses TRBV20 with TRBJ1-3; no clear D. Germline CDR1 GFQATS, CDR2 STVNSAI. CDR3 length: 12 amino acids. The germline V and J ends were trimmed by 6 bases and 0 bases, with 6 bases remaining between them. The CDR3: CGAIISGNTLYF. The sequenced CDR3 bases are TGTGGTGCAATAATTTCTGGAAATACGCTCTAT.

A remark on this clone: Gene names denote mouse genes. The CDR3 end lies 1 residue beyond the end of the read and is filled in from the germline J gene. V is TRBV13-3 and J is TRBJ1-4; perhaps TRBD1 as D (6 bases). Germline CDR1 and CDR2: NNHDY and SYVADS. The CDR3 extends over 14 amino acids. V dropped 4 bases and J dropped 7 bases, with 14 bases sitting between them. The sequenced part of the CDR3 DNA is TGTGCCAGCAGTTCCGGGACATCGGCCGAAAGATTATTT. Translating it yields CASSSGTSAERLF. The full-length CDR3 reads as CASSSGTSAERLFF.

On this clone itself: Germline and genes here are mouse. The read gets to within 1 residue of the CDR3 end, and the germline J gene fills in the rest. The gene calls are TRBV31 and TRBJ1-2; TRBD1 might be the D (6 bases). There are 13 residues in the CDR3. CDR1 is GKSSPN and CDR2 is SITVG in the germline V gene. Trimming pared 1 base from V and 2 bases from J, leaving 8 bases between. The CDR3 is CAWSPTGNSDYTF. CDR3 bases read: TGTGCCTGGAGTCCCACAGGGAACTCCGACTACACC.

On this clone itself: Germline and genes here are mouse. CDR3 DNA (partial): TGTGCTAGCAGTTTGGCAGGGCCCAACACCGGGCAGCTCTAC. This sequence encodes CASSLAGPNTGQLY. The full CDR3 is CASSLAGPNTGQLYF. The gene calls are TRBV29 and TRBJ2-2; D is perhaps TRBD1 (5 bases). The read ends 1 residue before the CDR3 terminus; that terminus is restored from the germline J gene. CDR1 MSHET and CDR2 SYDVDS come from the germline V gene. The CDR3 length is 15 residues. V was clipped by 3 bases and J by 2 bases, with 10 bases between them.

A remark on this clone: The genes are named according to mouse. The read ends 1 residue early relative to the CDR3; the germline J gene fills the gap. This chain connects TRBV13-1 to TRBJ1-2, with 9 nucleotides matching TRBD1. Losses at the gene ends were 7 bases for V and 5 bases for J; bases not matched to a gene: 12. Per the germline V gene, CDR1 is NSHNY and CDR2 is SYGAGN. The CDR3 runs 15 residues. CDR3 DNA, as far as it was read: TGTGCCAGCGGCTCCCCGGGACAGGGAGGGTCCGACTACACC. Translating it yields CASGSPGQGGSDYT. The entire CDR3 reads CASGSPGQGGSDYTF.